The clone carrying this T cell receptor (beta chain) was observed a handful of times. The sample originates from a study of naive and memory T cell subsets. The beta constant-region primer was an equimolar mix of two oligonucleotides covering TRBC1 and TRBC2. In TCRdb, the UMI-ligation and nested PCR reads were re-called with MiXCR into one record per CDR3 protein. The sample has roughly 20,000 distinct CDR3 sequences, approximately 11% seen once; the top ten hold roughly 18%. CD4+ T cell IFNgamma after overnight CMV lysate exposure gave donor CMV status. Cells stained for CD3, CD4, CD8, CD45RA and CD27 were sorted into four subsets. Germline-derived CDR1 and CDR2 are SEHNR and FQNEAQ (reference sequence). V lost 5 bases, J lost 0 bases, and 14 bases lay in between. The CDR3 contains 16 residues.

The TCR sequence derives from a human donor in good health. Sample: central memory CD8+ T cells from blood. The chain links TRBV7-9 to TRBJ2-1; D assignment may be TRBD1 or TRBD2 (5 bases each). CDR3 residues: CASSGRSGSSYNEQFF. The CDR3 DNA sequence: TGTGCCAGCAGCGGACGATCAGGGAGCTCCTACAATGAGCAGTTCTTC.